The next 2 T cell receptor beta chains were all read from a single sample in a study of T-cell memory formation after mild COVID-19. MiXCR, applied by TCRdb to the 5' RACE reads, yields one record per CDR3 protein. The sample has around 34,000 distinct CDR3 sequences, around 7.7% seen once. Sequencing used PBMCs or a T cell subset sorted from them (not recorded which). The receptors shown here come from a man in his late teens or twenties who had mild COVID-19 (a few samples of this study predate the infection). Cell type and time point are not known.

This clonotype was recorded at least ten times. The chain combines TRBV7-7 with TRBJ2-5; 10 positions agree with TRBD1. Germline V lookup: CDR1 SSHAT, CDR2 FNYEAQ (reference sequence). V gave up 1 base and J gave up 6 bases; unmatched junction bases: 11. This CDR3 is 17 amino acids long. The CDR3 protein is CASSLDTLDRGRQTQYF. CDR3 DNA: TGTGCCAGCAGCTTAGATACCCTGGACAGGGGGAGGCAGACCCAGTACTTC.

Many counts were recorded for this clonotype. The gene calls are TRBV20-1 and TRBJ2-2, with 9 bases that match TRBD1. Germline V gene data show CDR1 as DFQATT and CDR2 as SNEGSKA (reference sequence). Trimming removed 0 bases from V and 4 bases from J; junction bases left unmatched: 6. The CDR3 loop spans 16 amino acids. As DNA, the CDR3 is TGCAGTGCTAGAGATGCCGGGACAGGGCCCACCGGGGAGCTGTTTTTT. Translating gives CSARDAGTGPTGELFF.